This passage covers 25 T cell receptor beta chains from one sample sequenced in a study of naive and memory T cell subsets. The beta constant-region primer was an equimolar mix of two oligonucleotides covering TRBC1 and TRBC2. One entry per CDR3 protein, called by TCRdb with MiXCR from the UMI-ligation and nested PCR reads. The sample yields around 30,000 distinct CDR3 sequences, over 8.5% seen once. Material: effector memory CD4+ T cells from blood. Subset denoted: effector memory, CD45RA- CD27-. These receptors all stem from a human donor in good health.

The rearrangement links TRBV4-2 to TRBJ1-1; a possible D gene is TRBD1 (5 bases). Germline V gene data show CDR1 as LGHNA and CDR2 as YNFKEQ. V lost 0 bases and J lost 1, with 12 bases in between. This CDR3 spans 16 amino acids. The CDR3 region is CASSQDQGNPNTEAFF. CDR3 in DNA: TGTGCCAGCAGCCAAGATCAGGGCAACCCGAACACTGAAGCTTTCTTT.

This clonotype occurred many times. V usage is TRBV20-1 and J usage is TRBJ2-1; 15 bases match TRBD2. This CDR3 has 15 amino acids. CDR1 and CDR2 from the germline V gene are DFQATT and SNEGSKA (reference sequence). With V trimmed by 5 bases and J by 9 bases, 8 bases remained unmatched. CDR3 protein: CSAQSGLAGGSEQFF. The DNA for the CDR3 is TGCAGTGCTCAGTCGGGACTAGCGGGAGGAAGTGAGCAGTTCTTC.

This clonotype is categorized as medium-sized. The genes are TRBV20-1 and TRBJ2-2; 10 bases are shared with TRBD1. Germline V gives CDR1 DFQATT, CDR2 SNEGSKA (reference sequence). The CDR3 covers 15 residues. The trim removed 3 bases at V and 2 bases at J, leaving 3 bases unmatched. DNA of the CDR3: TGCAGTGCTAGTAGACAGGGGGCCAACACCGGGGAGCTGTTTTTT. This codes for CSASRQGANTGELFF.

This clonotype has a handful of counts. The chain links TRBV2 to TRBJ1-2, with TRBD1 as a possible D gene (5 bases). Deletions cut 4 bases from V and 4 bases from J, with 7 bases between. The CDR3 is 12 residues long. Germline assignment: CDR1 SNHLY and CDR2 FYNNEI. CDR3 loop: CASSGQIYGYTF. The CDR3 DNA reads TGTGCCAGCAGTGGACAGATCTATGGCTACACCTTC.

This clonotype has ten or more counts. V and J are TRBV12-3 or TRBV12-4 and TRBJ1-1; 7 bases line up with TRBD1. With 3 bases clipped from V and 7 bases from J, the junction kept 8 bases outside the gene matches. The CDR3 runs 14 residues. This CDR3 reads CASSFLGRTGEAFF. CDR3 nucleotides: TGTGCCAGCAGTTTTTTGGGTAGGACAGGTGAAGCTTTCTTT.

By share, this clonotype counts as medium-sized. The chain couples TRBV7-9 to TRBJ1-2, with D possibly matching TRBD1 (5 bases). In germline, CDR1 is SEHNR, CDR2 FQNEAQ (reference sequence). The CDR3 has 12 amino acids. V lost 5 bases to trimming and J lost 4 bases, with 8 bases between them. In DNA, the CDR3 is TGTGCCAGCAGCCAGACAGCCTATGGCTACACCTTC. The encoded protein is CASSQTAYGYTF.

This clonotype appeared a few times. This sequence joins TRBV6-2 or TRBV6-3 and TRBJ2-7; D not certain. With 10 bases removed from V and 4 bases from J, the gap between germline ends came to 14 bases. CDR1 MNHEY and CDR2 SVGEGT come from the germline V gene. This CDR3 is 12 amino acids long. For the CDR3, the DNA is TGTGCCACCACTTTCGGTCGGTACGAGCAGTACTTC. This translates into CATTFGRYEQYF.

This clonotype was observed at least ten times. The rearrangement joins TRBV10-3 to TRBJ2-3; 9 bases agree with TRBD1. The CDR3 contains 13 residues. Looked up from germline, CDR1 is ENHRY and CDR2 is SYGVKD. V was pared by 8 bases and J by 0 bases, with 0 bases of the junction left unmatched. CDR3 protein: CAIGTGSTDTQYF. In nucleotides, the CDR3 is TGTGCCATCGGGACAGGGAGCACAGATACGCAGTATTTT.

This clonotype was seen ten or more times. The CDR3, as DNA: TGTGCCTGGAGTGTACAGAAGAAAGAACCTTACACCTTC. Its translation: CAWSVQKKEPYTF. The chain is built from TRBV30 and TRBJ1-2; D call uncertain. V gave up 0 bases and J gave up 11 bases, with 16 bases separating them. Per germline, CDR1 GTSNPN and CDR2 SVGIG (reference sequence). This CDR3 contains 13 residues.

Many counts were recorded for this clonotype. V and J are TRBV20-1 and TRBJ2-1, with 13 positions matching TRBD2. Germline-derived CDR1 and CDR2 are DFQATT and SNEGSKA (reference sequence). This CDR3 spans 15 amino acids. The trim removed 4 bases at V and 8 bases at J, leaving 8 bases unmatched. CDR3 in amino acids: CSATLRLAGGDEQFF. DNA for the CDR3: TGCAGTGCTACTCTGAGACTAGCGGGAGGTGATGAGCAGTTCTTC.

This chain uses TRBV7-9 with TRBJ2-7, with D perhaps matching TRBD2 (5 bases). CDR1 is SEHNR, CDR2 FQNEAQ, per germline (reference sequence). Trimming removed 0 bases from V and 7 bases from J, with 13 bases in between. The CDR3 loop spans 14 amino acids. The DNA for the CDR3 is TGTGCCAGCAGCTTAGCGGCGGGCCGGGGTGAGCAGTACTTC. Protein sequence: CASSLAAGRGEQYF.

This chain uses TRBV2 with TRBJ2-2, with 9 bases aligning to TRBD2. The CDR3 runs 16 residues. Germline loops: CDR1 SNHLY, CDR2 FYNNEI. V shed 6 bases and J 5 bases; nucleotides not matched to a gene: 10. CDR3 residues: CASRGIAGEGTGELFF. In DNA, the CDR3 is TGTGCCAGCAGGGGGATAGCGGGAGAGGGGACCGGGGAGCTGTTTTTT.

V is TRBV2 and J is TRBJ2-5, with no clear D. Germline CDR1 reads SNHLY; CDR2 reads FYNNEI. V shed 8 bases and J shed 4 bases, with 5 bases lying between them. CDR3 length: 10 residues. In DNA form, the CDR3 reads TGTGCCAGCTGGGGAGAGACCCAGTACTTC. It specifies CASWGETQYF. Supplemented by reference TRBV2 and TRBJ2-5, the full variable domain reads EPEVTQTPSHQVTQMGQEVILRCVPISNHLYFYWYRQILGQKVEFLVSFYNNEISEKSEIFDDQFSVERPDGSNFTLKIRSTKLEDSAMYFCASWGETQYFGPGTRLLVL.

This clonotype was found many times. The chain joins TRBV6-6 to TRBJ1-5, with a weak D call TRBD1 (6 bases). Per the germline V gene, CDR1 is MNHNY and CDR2 is SVGAGI (reference sequence). Trimming cost V 2 bases and J 0 bases, with 11 bases left between them. The CDR3 loop spans 16 amino acids. CDR3 nucleotide sequence: TGTGCCAGCAGTTACCAGGGGACGGATAGCAATCAGCCCCAGCATTTT. Encoded protein: CASSYQGTDSNQPQHF.

This CDR3 reads CASSPLAGGLTDTQYF. CDR3 in DNA: TGTGCCAGCAGCCCGCTAGCGGGGGGACTCACAGATACGCAGTATTTT. This chain connects TRBV7-2 to TRBJ2-3; 11 bases agree with TRBD2. Unmatched junction bases numbered 6, after V lost 5 bases and J lost 2 bases. The CDR3 contains 16 residues. CDR1 and CDR2 (germline): SGHTA, FQGNSA. Full variable domain (missing parts from reference TRBV7-2 and TRBJ2-3): GAGVSQSPSNKVTEKGKDVELRCDPISGHTALYWYRQSLGQGLEFLIYFQGNSAPDKSGLPSDRFSAERTGGSVSTLTIQRTQQEDSAVYLCASSPLAGGLTDTQYFGPGTRLTVL.

A few counts support this clonotype. This rearrangement joins TRBV6-1 to TRBJ1-2; D unresolved. Trimming shortened V by 7 bases and J by 8 bases, and 23 bases separated the two germline ends. Germline-derived CDR1 and CDR2 are MNHNS and SASEGT. This CDR3 is built from 15 residues. Here the CDR3 DNA reads TGTGCCAGCACAGACCGCGGACCCGAAAGACAAGGCTACACCTTC. It codes for CASTDRGPERQGYTF.

This clonotype was found many times. The rearrangement links TRBV20-1 to TRBJ2-7, with a possible D match to TRBD2 (6 bases). This CDR3 is 13 amino acids long. Germline lookup yields CDR1 DFQATT and CDR2 SNEGSKA (reference sequence). CDR3 amino acids: CKMGGVDSYEQYF. The CDR3 DNA reads as TGCAAAATGGGCGGGGTCGACTCCTACGAGCAGTACTTC.

The chain combines TRBV11-2 with TRBJ1-3; perhaps TRBD1 as D (6 bases). V was shortened by 1 base and J by 5 bases, with 15 bases between the two germline ends. The CDR3 consists of 16 residues. The germline CDR1 and CDR2 sequences are SGHAT and FQNNGV. The CDR3 nucleotides read TGTGCCAGCAGCTTAGTCTCCGGACAGATAAGAAACACCATATATTTT. Its protein is CASSLVSGQIRNTIYF.

At least ten counts were recorded for this clonotype. The J gene is TRBJ2-1, the V gene TRBV5-1; 13 bases align to TRBD2. J was trimmed by 6 bases and V by 6 bases; bases with no gene match: 6. The CDR3 contains 15 residues. Per germline, CDR1 SGHRS and CDR2 YFSETQ. The CDR3 sequence is CASTETSGRSNEQFF. In DNA form, the CDR3 reads TGCGCCAGCACCGAGACTAGCGGGAGGAGCAATGAGCAGTTCTTC.

The V call is TRBV5-1, the J call TRBJ1-1; no definite D call. This CDR3 has 13 amino acids. Trimming shortened V by 4 bases and J by 5 bases, and 12 bases separated the two germline ends. CDR1 and CDR2 from the germline V gene are SGHRS and YFSETQ. The CDR3 DNA sequence: TGCGCCAGCAGCCCGGACGGGAATACTGAAGCTTTCTTT. Protein: CASSPDGNTEAFF.

In its sample, this clonotype was seen a few times. The rearrangement uses TRBV12-3 or TRBV12-4 and TRBJ1-4, with D perhaps TRBD1 (5 bases). The V gene lost 4 bases and the J gene lost 14 bases, with 17 bases spanning the gap. CDR3 size: 13 residues. CDR3 nucleotides: TGTGCCAGCAGTTCGGGGCTAGGGGCAAATCTGTTTTTT. Protein sequence: CASSSGLGANLFF.

The V and J genes are TRBV6-5 and TRBJ1-4; D may be TRBD1 (6 bases). The CDR3 length is 14 residues. Deletions cut 5 bases from V and 8 bases from J, with 15 bases between. Germline V gene data show CDR1 as MNHEY and CDR2 as SVGAGI. CDR3 sequence reads: CASSKMQGMEKLFF. The DNA for the CDR3 is TGTGCCAGCAGTAAGATGCAGGGGATGGAAAAACTGTTTTTT.

This clonotype has just a few counts. This CDR3 is CSAPGTRRINEQFF. CDR3 DNA sequence: TGCAGTGCTCCCGGGACTAGAAGGATCAATGAGCAGTTCTTC. The chain joins TRBV20-1 to TRBJ2-1, with 8 nucleotides matching TRBD2. This CDR3 has 14 residues. V shed 5 bases and J 6 bases; nucleotides not matched to a gene: 9. The germline V gene has CDR1 DFQATT and CDR2 SNEGSKA (reference sequence).

V and J are TRBV29-1 and TRBJ2-1; 9 bases line up with TRBD2. This CDR3 has 14 residues. Germline loops: CDR1 SQVTM, CDR2 ANQGSEA. With V trimmed by 1 base and J by 6 bases, 4 bases remained unmatched. The CDR3 loop is CSVEGGRVSNEQFF. CDR3 DNA sequence: TGCAGCGTTGAAGGCGGGAGGGTCAGCAATGAGCAGTTCTTC.

The V call is TRBV6-1, the J call TRBJ1-2; D ambiguous. The V end lost 3 bases, the J end lost 8 bases, and 4 bases lay between the germline ends. The CDR3 spans 10 residues. The germline gives CDR1 MNHNS, CDR2 SASEGT. CDR3 region: CASSDRGYTF. DNA of the CDR3: TGTGCCAGCAGTGATAGGGGCTACACCTTC.